This entry lists 28 T cell receptor beta chains sequenced from one sample in a study of blood T cell repertoires in COVID-19. Clones were sequenced by immunoSEQ multiplex PCR, and TCRdb holds only the in-frame ones, with some missing. This sample has 200,000 to 300,000 clones; nearly 90% occur once, and the top ten carry about 0.8%. The sequencing input was peripheral blood. These receptor sequences come from a woman in her 30s with acute or convalescent COVID-19.

The CDR3 DNA follows: TGTGCCAGCAGCTTGGACAGTTCCTACAATGAGCAGTTCTTC. As protein: CASSLDSSYNEQFF. V and J are TRBV5-4 and TRBJ2-1; D call uncertain. The CDR3 has 14 residues. Germline V gene lookup returns CDR1 SGHNT and CDR2 YYREEE (reference sequence). Trimming took off 0 bases at V and 1 base at J, with 5 bases between the two ends.

The chain recombines TRBV7-2 with TRBJ2-7, with TRBD1 matching over 7 bases. The CDR3 has 14 amino acids. With V trimmed by 7 bases and J by 3 bases, 9 bases remained unmatched. Germline lookup yields CDR1 SGHTA and CDR2 FQGNSA. CDR3 sequence reads: CASNPGQSFYEQYF. Written as DNA, the CDR3 is TGTGCCAGCAATCCGGGACAGTCCTTCTACGAGCAGTACTTC.

This chain links TRBV18 with TRBJ1-6; a possible D gene is TRBD1 (6 bases). Germline CDR1 and CDR2: KGHSH and LQKENI. Trimming pared 2 bases from V and 7 bases from J, leaving 9 bases between. The CDR3 runs 14 residues. The CDR3: CASSPFDRNSPLHF. The DNA of the CDR3 is TGTGCCAGCTCACCATTCGACAGGAATTCACCCCTCCACTTT.

This chain uses TRBV30 with TRBJ2-5, with 11 bases aligning to TRBD1. This CDR3 spans 16 amino acids. The V and J ends lost 2 bases and 5 bases, in that order; junction bases with no gene match: 10. Germline CDR1 GTSNPN, CDR2 SVGIG (reference sequence). The CDR3 region is CAWSFPRTGGRETQYF. In DNA form, the CDR3 reads TGTGCCTGGAGTTTCCCTCGGACAGGGGGCCGGGAGACCCAGTACTTC.

The rearrangement uses TRBV19 and TRBJ2-3, with D perhaps matching TRBD2 (5 bases). Per the germline V gene, CDR1 is LNHDA and CDR2 is SQIVND (reference sequence). V lost 6 bases and J 1 base, leaving 8 bases between the germline ends. CDR3 length equals 13 residues. As DNA, the CDR3 is TGTGCCAGTAGGGTGGAGGGCACAGATACGCAGTATTTT. Translation gives CASRVEGTDTQYF.

The chain couples TRBV4-2 to TRBJ1-5; the match to TRBD1 covers 8 bases. CDR1 LGHNA and CDR2 YNFKEQ come from the germline V gene. This CDR3 has 15 amino acids. With 1 base clipped from V and 5 bases from J, the junction kept 4 bases outside the gene matches. The CDR3 nucleotides are TGTGCCAGCAGCCAAGTGCAGGGGGCAGATCAGCCCCAGCATTTT. It is translated as CASSQVQGADQPQHF.

The chain is built from TRBV7-9 and TRBJ2-3, with TRBD1 matching over 7 bases. The V and J ends lost 5 bases and 2 bases, in that order; junction bases with no gene match: 7. In germline, CDR1 is SEHNR, CDR2 FQNEAQ (reference sequence). CDR3 length: 15 amino acids. The CDR3 nucleotides read TGTGCCAGCAGCACCCGACAGGGCCACACAGATACGCAGTATTTT. Its protein is CASSTRQGHTDTQYF.

This clone was recorded once. The chain couples TRBV7-8 to TRBJ2-1, with 8 positions matching TRBD1. Germline trimming cut 1 base from V and 0 bases from J; bases unmatched to any gene: 5. In germline, CDR1 is SGHVS, CDR2 FQNEAQ. CDR3 size: 17 residues. The CDR3 spells CASSLGSGTGSYNEQFF. The DNA for the CDR3 is TGTGCCAGCAGCTTAGGATCCGGGACAGGCTCCTACAATGAGCAGTTCTTC.

This clone was recorded once. V and J are TRBV2 and TRBJ1-6, with a weak D call TRBD1 (5 bases). Trimming took off 2 bases at V and 7 bases at J, with 9 bases between the two ends. The CDR3 has 14 residues. Germline assignment: CDR1 SNHLY and CDR2 FYNNEI. CDR3 nucleotides: TGTGCCAGCAGTGAATTTCAGGGAAATTCACCCCTCCACTTT. Amino acid sequence: CASSEFQGNSPLHF.

By share of the sample, this clone is medium-sized. This chain connects TRBV11-2 to TRBJ2-1, with 11 bases matching TRBD2. Germline V gene sequence: CDR1 SGHAT, CDR2 FQNNGV. This CDR3 region has 18 residues. V shed 2 bases and J 2 bases; nucleotides not matched to a gene: 8. The CDR3, as DNA: TGTGCCAGCAGCTTAACGGGATTAGCGGGAGGGACCTACAATGAGCAGTTCTTC. Protein sequence: CASSLTGLAGGTYNEQFF.

This chain connects TRBV2 to TRBJ2-1; D ambiguous. Per the germline V gene, CDR1 is SNHLY and CDR2 is FYNNEI. The CDR3 length is 15 residues. V shed 9 bases and J shed 0 bases, with 15 bases lying between them. The CDR3 coding sequence is TGTGCCAGTAAACTTGAAGCCGGCTCCTACAATGAGCAGTTCTTC. Residues: CASKLEAGSYNEQFF. Supplemented by reference TRBV2 and TRBJ2-1, the full variable domain reads EPEVTQTPSHQVTQMGQEVILRCVPISNHLYFYWYRQILGQKVEFLVSFYNNEISEKSEIFDDQFSVERPDGSNFTLKIRSTKLEDSAMYFCASKLEAGSYNEQFFGPGTRLTVL.

The chain couples TRBV30 to TRBJ2-7, with TRBD2 identical over 9 bases. The CDR3 consists of 13 residues. Germline assignment: CDR1 GTSNPN and CDR2 SVGIG (reference sequence). Unmatched junction bases numbered 3, after V lost 3 bases and J lost 3 bases. DNA of the CDR3: TGTGCCTGGAGGGCTAGCGGGAACTACGAGCAGTACTTC. Protein sequence: CAWRASGNYEQYF.

The rearrangement joins TRBV30 to TRBJ2-5; TRBD1 might be the D (6 bases). The CDR3 runs 14 residues. The germline CDR1 and CDR2 sequences are GTSNPN and SVGIG (reference sequence). V lost 5 bases and J 2 bases, leaving 15 bases between the germline ends. The CDR3: CAWESGQLQETQYF. The CDR3 DNA reads TGTGCCTGGGAGTCTGGACAGCTACAAGAGACCCAGTACTTC.

V gene TRBV12-5 combines with J gene TRBJ2-1; D is unresolved. Per the germline V gene, CDR1 is LGHNT and CDR2 is FRNRAP. The CDR3 extends over 14 amino acids. Deletions cut 3 bases from V and 6 bases from J, with 12 bases between. CDR3 bases: TGTGCTAGTGGTTTAGTCCCGCGTTTCAATGAGCAGTTCTTC. Amino acids: CASGLVPRFNEQFF.

This chain connects TRBV11-2 to TRBJ2-2; 7 nucleotides align to TRBD2. The CDR3 spans 16 residues. Germline V gene lookup returns CDR1 SGHAT and CDR2 FQNNGV. Trimming removed 5 bases from V and 1 base from J; junction bases left unmatched: 7. CDR3 loop: CASSLHERENTGELFF. In DNA form, the CDR3 reads TGTGCCAGCAGCCTACACGAGCGGGAGAACACCGGGGAGCTGTTTTTT.

The CDR3 spells CASSPGTSGRRPYNEQFF. For the CDR3, the DNA is TGTGCCAGCAGCCCAGGGACTAGCGGGAGGAGGCCCTACAATGAGCAGTTCTTC. The chain recombines TRBV14 with TRBJ2-1, with 15 bases aligning to TRBD2. V shed 4 bases, J shed 2 bases, and the junction held 6 bases outside the gene matches. Germline V lookup: CDR1 SGHDN, CDR2 FVKESK. The CDR3 contains 18 residues.

The V and J genes are TRBV19 and TRBJ2-1, with 8 bases matching TRBD2. Germline CDR1 LNHDA, CDR2 SQIVND (reference sequence). The CDR3 spans 15 residues. V lost 5 bases and J lost 6; bases outside the gene matches: 9. The CDR3 region has the DNA TGTGCCAGTAGTCCCCGGCTAGCGGGCGGCAATGAGCAGTTCTTC. Residues: CASSPRLAGGNEQFF.

This clone was picked up one time. The chain recombines TRBV2 with TRBJ1-2; 9 nucleotides align to TRBD1. The V gene's germline CDR1 is SNHLY and CDR2 FYNNEI. CDR3 length: 15 amino acids. V lost 6 bases and J lost 5; bases outside the gene matches: 10. This CDR3 is CASSVKQGAVYGYTF. The CDR3 bases are TGTGCCAGCAGCGTAAAACAGGGGGCTGTGTATGGCTACACCTTC.

The chain couples TRBV6-2 or TRBV6-3 to TRBJ1-5; D remains unclear. Germline CDR1 and CDR2: MNHEY and SVGEGT. Trimming stripped 5 bases from V and 1 base from J, with 18 bases between. This CDR3 is 17 amino acids long. The CDR3 DNA is TGTGCCAGCAGTAGTTCTGAGACCCCGGGAAGCAATCAGCCCCAGCATTTT. It codes for CASSSSETPGSNQPQHF.

This clone was observed once. The chain links TRBV3-1 (or the pseudogene TRBV3-2) to TRBJ1-5; D possibly corresponds to TRBD1 (5 bases). The CDR3 is 14 amino acids. The V end lost 4 bases, the J end lost 1 base, and 8 bases lay between the germline ends. In germline, CDR1 is LGHDT, CDR2 YNNKEL (reference sequence). The CDR3: CASSPRQSNQPQHF. CDR3 nucleotides: TGTGCCAGCAGCCCTAGACAGAGCAATCAGCCCCAGCATTTT.

This clone was seen only once. The rearrangement joins TRBV6-7 to TRBJ2-2; the match to TRBD2 covers 11 bases. TRBV6-7 is labeled an ORF, and its function is uncertain. V gave up 7 bases and J gave up 0 bases; unmatched junction bases: 19. The length of the CDR3 is 21 residues. The CDR3 DNA reads TGTGCCAGCACGGGCAGACCTCTCACTAGCGGGAGAAGACCGAACACCGGGGAGCTGTTTTTT. Translating it yields CASTGRPLTSGRRPNTGELFF.

This clone has more than one count but fewer than ten. Other nucleotide sequences in the sample specify the same CDR3. The genes are TRBV4-3 and TRBJ1-1; unclear D gene. Germline V gene sequence: CDR1 LGHNA, CDR2 YSLEER. This CDR3 region has 15 residues. Between the trimmed V and J ends, which lost 0 bases and 0 bases, there was a span of 8 bases. CDR3: CASSQERVLNTEAFF. The CDR3 coding sequence is TGCGCCAGCAGCCAAGAACGCGTTCTGAACACTGAAGCTTTCTTT.

The chain employs TRBV9 and TRBJ2-7, with TRBD2 matching over 10 bases. This CDR3 is built from 15 residues. Germline V gene data show CDR1 as SGDLS and CDR2 as YYNGEE. V lost 0 bases to trimming and J lost 4 bases; unmatched junction nucleotides: 4. This CDR3 reads CASSVAPSGSYEQYF. The CDR3 DNA sequence: TGTGCCAGCAGCGTAGCCCCTAGCGGGAGTTACGAGCAGTACTTC.

The CDR3 nucleotides read TGTGCCTGGAGTGTGGTGGGAGGGCATTACGAGCAGTACTTC. It codes for CAWSVVGGHYEQYF. V usage is TRBV30 and J usage is TRBJ2-7, with TRBD2 identical over 7 bases. V lost 0 bases, J lost 4 bases, and 6 bases stayed unmatched. Germline CDR1 is GTSNPN and CDR2 is SVGIG (reference sequence). The CDR3 contains 14 residues.

The chain couples TRBV11-3 to TRBJ2-2; the match to TRBD2 covers 9 bases. Trimming cost V 4 bases and J 10 bases; bases outside gene matches: 7. Germline V gives CDR1 SGHNT, CDR2 YENEEA. CDR3 length: 14 residues. This CDR3 is CASSSSGLAVELFF. CDR3 coding DNA: TGTGCCAGCAGCTCATCGGGACTAGCCGTGGAGCTGTTTTTT. Looking up the rest from reference TRBV11-3 and TRBJ2-2 gives the full variable domain: EAGVVQSPRYKIIEKKQPVAFWCNPISGHNTLYWYLQNLGQGPELLIRYENEEAVDDSQLPKDRFSAERLKGVDSTLKIQPAELGDSAVYLCASSSSGLAVELFFGEGSRLTVL.

The V gene is TRBV4-3, the J gene TRBJ2-2; 10 bases map to TRBD2. Trimming took 0 bases from V and 7 from J; bases not matched to a gene: 5. Germline values: CDR1 LGHNA, CDR2 YSLEER. This CDR3 region has 16 residues. In DNA form, the CDR3 reads TGCGCCAGCAGCCAAGATTGGACTAGCGGCCTCGGGGAGCTGTTTTTT. Translated: CASSQDWTSGLGELFF.

The chain links TRBV11-2 to TRBJ2-7; no definite D call. The germline V and J ends were trimmed by 4 bases and 7 bases, with 8 bases remaining between them. Germline V lookup: CDR1 SGHAT, CDR2 FQNNGV. There are 11 residues in the CDR3. For the CDR3, the DNA is TGTGCCAGCAGCTGGCCCTGGGAGCAGTACTTC. Encoded protein: CASSWPWEQYF.

This clone was counted a single time. The chain recombines TRBV5-1 with TRBJ2-3; TRBD1 matches at 7 bases. After removal of 0 bases from V and 1 base from J, the junction contained 2 bases not matched to a gene. Germline-derived CDR1 and CDR2 are SGHRS and YFSETQ. The CDR3 has 15 residues. Written as DNA, the CDR3 is TGCGCCAGCAGCTTGGAGGGACAGCGCACAGATACGCAGTATTTT. Translating it yields CASSLEGQRTDTQYF. The variable domain in full, with the rest retrieved from reference TRBV5-1 and TRBJ2-3, is KAGVTQTPRYLIKTRGQQVTLSCSPISGHRSVSWYQQTPGQGLQFLFEYFSETQRNKGNFPGRFSGRQFSNSRSEMNVSTLELGDSALYLCASSLEGQRTDTQYFGPGTRLTVL.